Sequencing of this T cell receptor beta chain was carried out in a study of CD8 T cells in Susac syndrome. The CDR3 spans 13 residues. Trimming shortened V by 4 bases and J by 7 bases, and 13 bases separated the two germline ends. Germline assignment: CDR1 SGHTA and CDR2 FQGTGA. This clonotype appeared once. The CD8+ and CD4+ T cells were negatively isolated, with the TEMRA cells enriched by FACS. An input of about 0.5 to 1 ug of RNA was subjected to reverse transcription using random hexamers. TCRdb redid the calling of the immunoSEQ multiplex PCR reads with MiXCR, one entry per CDR3 protein. The sample contains under 80,000 distinct CDR3 sequences, roughly 91% of which appear only once.

The sequence came from a human donor with Susac syndrome. The genes are TRBV7-3 and TRBJ2-5; D is unresolved. The sequenced sample was CD4+ T cells from PBMCs. The CDR3 DNA reads TGTGCCAGCAGCTCTTCCTCTTCTGGGACCCAGTACTTC. It translates to CASSSSSSGTQYF.